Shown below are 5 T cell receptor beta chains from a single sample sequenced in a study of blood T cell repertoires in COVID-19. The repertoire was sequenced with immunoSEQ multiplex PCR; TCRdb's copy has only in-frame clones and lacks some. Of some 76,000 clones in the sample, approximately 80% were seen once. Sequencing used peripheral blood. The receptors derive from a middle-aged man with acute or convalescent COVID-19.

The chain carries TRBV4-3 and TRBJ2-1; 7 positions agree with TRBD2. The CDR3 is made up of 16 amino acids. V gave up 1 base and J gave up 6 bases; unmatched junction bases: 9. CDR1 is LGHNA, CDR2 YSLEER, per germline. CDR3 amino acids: CASSQGAGPLGNEQFF. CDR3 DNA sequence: TGCGCCAGCAGCCAAGGAGCGGGACCCTTGGGCAATGAGCAGTTCTTC.

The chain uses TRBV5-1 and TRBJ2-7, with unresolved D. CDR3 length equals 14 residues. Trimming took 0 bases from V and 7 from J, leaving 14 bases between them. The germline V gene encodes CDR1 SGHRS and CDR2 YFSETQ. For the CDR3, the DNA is TGCGCCAGCAGCTTGGACGGCGCGGCGATGGAGCAGTACTTC. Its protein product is CASSLDGAAMEQYF.

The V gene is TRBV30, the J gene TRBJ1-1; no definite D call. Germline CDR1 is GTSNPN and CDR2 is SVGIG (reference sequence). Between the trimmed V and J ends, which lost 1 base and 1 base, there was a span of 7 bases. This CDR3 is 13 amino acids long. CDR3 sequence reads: CAWSARGNTEAFF. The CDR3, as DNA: TGTGCCTGGAGTGCCAGAGGGAACACTGAAGCTTTCTTT.

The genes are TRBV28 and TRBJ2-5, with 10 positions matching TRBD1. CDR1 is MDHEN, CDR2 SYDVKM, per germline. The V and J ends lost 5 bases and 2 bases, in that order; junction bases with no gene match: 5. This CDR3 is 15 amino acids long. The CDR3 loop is CASSIGDRGQETQYF. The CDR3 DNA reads TGTGCCAGCAGTATAGGGGACAGGGGACAAGAGACCCAGTACTTC.

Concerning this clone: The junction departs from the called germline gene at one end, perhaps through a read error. CDR3: CASSQEVEVQGGLF. CDR3 nucleotides: TGCGCCAGCAGCCAAGAGGTGGAAGTCCAGGGAGGGCTCTTC. The genes are TRBV4-3 and TRBJ2-1, with 7 bases aligning to TRBD2. This CDR3 is built from 14 residues. Looked up from germline, CDR1 is LGHNA and CDR2 is YSLEER.